The rows below give T cell receptor beta chains drawn from one sample of a study of post-analysis software for immune sequencing data. MiXCR, applied by TCRdb to the PCR reads, yields one record per CDR3 protein. The repertoire holds 650,000 to 900,000 distinct CDR3 sequences, with about 43% as singletons. Sequenced sample: blood. These TCRs come from a girl aged 5-17 years with multiple sclerosis. The CDR3 runs from the conserved cysteine through the conserved F or W. D genes are given only for firm matches. Size is omitted from some rows. Given values are once, few, many or a class for expanded clones.

d_gene: TRBD2
j_gene: TRBJ2-1
v_gene: TRBV7-7
abundance: few
CDR3nt: TGTGCTAGCAGCTTAGATGGGGCGGGAGTGCCCTACAATGAGCAGTTCTTC
CDR3aa: CASSLDGAGVPYNEQFF

d_gene: .
j_gene: TRBJ1-5
v_gene: TRBV28
abundance: .
CDR3nt: TGTGCCAGCAGTTTGTGGGGTAGGGCTGGGGGCAATCAGCCCCAGCATTTT
CDR3aa: CASSLWGRAGGNQPQHF

d_gene: .
j_gene: TRBJ1-2
v_gene: TRBV6-6
abundance: .
CDR3nt: TGTGCCAGCGGAGGGGCCAACTATGGCTACACCTTC
CDR3aa: CASGGANYGYTF

d_gene: TRBD2
j_gene: TRBJ2-1
v_gene: TRBV6-1
abundance: .
CDR3nt: TGTGCCAGCGGACTAGAACCCTACAATGAGCAGTTCTTC
CDR3aa: CASGLEPYNEQFF

d_gene: .
j_gene: TRBJ2-2
v_gene: TRBV20-1
abundance: .
CDR3nt: TGCAGTGCTCCCGGGAACGCGAGGGGAACCGGGGAGCTGTTTTTT
CDR3aa: CSAPGNARGTGELFF

d_gene: .
j_gene: TRBJ1-1
v_gene: TRBV5-1
abundance: .
CDR3nt: TGCGCCAGCAGCTTGCCAGGGAAGAACACTGAAGCTTTCTTT
CDR3aa: CASSLPGKNTEAFF

d_gene: .
j_gene: TRBJ1-1
v_gene: TRBV10-3
abundance: few
CDR3nt: TGTGCCATCAGAAGGATGAGGGACACTGAAGCTTTCTTT
CDR3aa: CAIRRMRDTEAFF

d_gene: .
j_gene: TRBJ1-1
v_gene: TRBV27
abundance: .
CDR3nt: TGTGCCAGCAGTCCCCACGGTTCGAACACTGAAGCTTTCTTT
CDR3aa: CASSPHGSNTEAFF

d_gene: TRBD2
j_gene: TRBJ2-1
v_gene: TRBV9
abundance: few
CDR3nt: TGTGCCAGCAGCGCTAGGACTAGCGGGCCCAATGAGCAGTTCTTC
CDR3aa: CASSARTSGPNEQFF

d_gene: .
j_gene: TRBJ2-7
v_gene: TRBV7-2
abundance: once
CDR3nt: TGTGCCAGCAGCCTATCGGGGGGCCATCACGAGCAGTACTTC
CDR3aa: CASSLSGGHHEQYF

d_gene: .
j_gene: TRBJ2-5
v_gene: TRBV20-1
abundance: .
CDR3nt: TGCAGTGCTTGGGGAGCCTCGCAAGAGACCCAGTACTTC
CDR3aa: CSAWGASQETQYF

d_gene: .
j_gene: TRBJ1-1
v_gene: TRBV11-2
abundance: .
CDR3nt: TGTGCCAGCCGGGCCACCCCGCAAGCTTTCTTT
CDR3aa: CASRATPQAFF

d_gene: TRBD2
j_gene: TRBJ2-1
v_gene: TRBV20-1
abundance: .
CDR3nt: TGCAGTGCTAGATCAGCCGGGACTAGCGGTTCCTACAATGAGCAGTTCTTC
CDR3aa: CSARSAGTSGSYNEQFF

d_gene: .
j_gene: TRBJ2-3
v_gene: TRBV27
abundance: .
CDR3nt: TGTGCCAGCAGTCAAACCCGGGACTCCCTCACGCAGTATTTT
CDR3aa: CASSQTRDSLTQYF

d_gene: .
j_gene: TRBJ2-1
v_gene: TRBV11-3
abundance: .
CDR3nt: TGTGCCAGCAGCCACGGTGGGCTAGCTCATGAGCAGTTCTTC
CDR3aa: CASSHGGLAHEQFF

d_gene: TRBD2
j_gene: TRBJ2-7
v_gene: TRBV3-1
abundance: .
CDR3nt: TGTGCCAGCAGCCCCGATTCTAGCGGGTGGAAGGGGTTACACGAGCAGTACTTC
CDR3aa: CASSPDSSGWKGLHEQYF

d_gene: TRBD2
j_gene: TRBJ2-1
v_gene: TRBV28
abundance: .
CDR3nt: TGTGCCAGCAGTTTCGGACTAGCGGGCCTTAGCTCCTACAATGAGCAGTTCTTC
CDR3aa: CASSFGLAGLSSYNEQFF

d_gene: .
j_gene: TRBJ2-1
v_gene: TRBV12-3/TRBV12-4
abundance: .
CDR3nt: TGTGCCAGCAGTGCTCCCCTCCCCCTAGGTACATTTGAGCAGTTCTTC
CDR3aa: CASSAPLPLGTFEQFF

d_gene: TRBD1
j_gene: TRBJ2-7
v_gene: TRBV20-1
abundance: few
CDR3nt: TGCAGTGCTACCGGGACAGGGAATATGGGCGAGCAGTACTTC
CDR3aa: CSATGTGNMGEQYF

d_gene: TRBD2
j_gene: TRBJ2-7
v_gene: TRBV4-1
abundance: .
CDR3nt: TGCGCCAGCAACCAAGAGGGACTAGCGGAGCAGGAGCAGTACTTC
CDR3aa: CASNQEGLAEQEQYF

d_gene: .
j_gene: TRBJ1-2
v_gene: TRBV3-1
abundance: .
CDR3nt: TGTGCCAGCAGCCCCGGACTTACAATATGGGGCTACACCTTC
CDR3aa: CASSPGLTIWGYTF

d_gene: .
j_gene: TRBJ2-3
v_gene: TRBV11-1
abundance: .
CDR3nt: TGTGCCAGCAGCCCCCGCCCCGGGACATCCTTAAGCCACACAGATACGCAGTATTTT
CDR3aa: CASSPRPGTSLSHTDTQYF

d_gene: TRBD1
j_gene: TRBJ1-4
v_gene: TRBV29-1
abundance: few
CDR3nt: TGCAGCGTGTCCGGGACAGAAAATGAAAAACTGTTTTTT
CDR3aa: CSVSGTENEKLFF

d_gene: .
j_gene: TRBJ1-6
v_gene: TRBV6-5
abundance: many
CDR3nt: TGTGCCAGCAAAGTCGACGTAGGCCCCCTCCACTTT
CDR3aa: CASKVDVGPLHF

d_gene: .
j_gene: TRBJ1-2
v_gene: TRBV5-1
abundance: .
CDR3nt: TGCGCCAGCAGCTTACGTGAGGAAGGCTATGGCTACACCTTC
CDR3aa: CASSLREEGYGYTF

d_gene: TRBD1
j_gene: TRBJ1-2
v_gene: TRBV4-3
abundance: .
CDR3nt: TGCGCCAGCAGCCAAGATGAGAACCGGGACAGCTATGGCTACACCTTC
CDR3aa: CASSQDENRDSYGYTF

d_gene: .
j_gene: TRBJ2-1
v_gene: TRBV29-1
abundance: .
CDR3nt: TGCAGTGTCGAAGGGGGGGCGCTCCCCGAGCAGTTCTTC
CDR3aa: CSVEGGALPEQFF